The next 31 T cell receptor beta chains were all read from a single sample in a study of CD8 T cells in ankylosing spondylitis. Study-wide results and caveats: It appeared that ankylosing spondylitis blood was characterized by a TCR beta motif of seven or eight highly homologous variants.

No antigen has been assigned to these receptors. TCRdb ran MiXCR on the 5' RACE reads and lists one entry per CDR3 protein. Among roughly 700,000 distinct CDR3 sequences listed, under 20% were seen once. Specimen: blood, either unsorted or a sorted T cell fraction (not recorded which). The source is a male donor with ankylosing spondylitis.

The sample holds many counts of this clonotype. The rearrangement links TRBV28 to TRBJ1-1; D unresolved. CDR1 is MDHEN, CDR2 SYDVKM, per germline. Trimming left V 5 bases short and J 1 base short, with 14 bases between. This CDR3 comprises 15 residues. The CDR3 region is CASSEYKFPNTEAFF. CDR3 DNA sequence: TGTGCCAGCAGTGAGTACAAATTTCCGAACACTGAAGCTTTCTTT.

The rearrangement joins TRBV7-8 to TRBJ2-5, with TRBD1 identical over 8 bases. CDR1 is SGHVS, CDR2 FQNEAQ, per germline. Trimming took 2 bases from V and 4 from J; bases not matched to a gene: 9. The CDR3 extends over 16 amino acids. CDR3 nucleotides: TGTGCCAGCAGCTTAATCGCCAGGGGGCTGAGAGAGACCCAGTACTTC. Its translation is CASSLIARGLRETQYF. Full variable domain (outside the CDR3, taken from reference TRBV7-8 and TRBJ2-5): GAGVSQSPRYKVAKRGQDVALRCDPISGHVSLFWYQQALGQGPEFLTYFQNEAQLDKSGLPSDRFFAERPEGSVSTLKIQRTQQEDSAVYLCASSLIARGLRETQYFGPGTRLLVL.

Note on this clonotype: At one of its ends the junction is not consistent with the germline gene, which may arise from a read error. The chain carries TRBV18 and TRBJ2-1; 8 positions agree with TRBD1. This CDR3 contains 12 residues. The germline CDR1 and CDR2 sequences are KGHSH and LQKENI. The CDR3 loop is CASSPPRQGAIF. Written as DNA, the CDR3 is TGTGCCAGCTCACCCCCCCGGCAGGGGGCAATCTTC. Based on the CDR3 plus reference TRBV18 and TRBJ2-1, the full variable domain is NAGVMQNPRHLVRRRGQEARLRCSPMKGHSHVYWYRQLPEEGLKFMVYLQKENIIDESGMPKERFSAEFPKEGPSILRIQQVVRGDSAAYFCASSPPRQGAIFGPGTRLTVL.

There are a few counts of this clonotype. The rearrangement joins TRBV3-1 to TRBJ2-7, with 10 bases aligning to TRBD2. The CDR3 sequence is 15 residues long. The V gene end was trimmed by 3 bases and the J gene end by 4 bases; junction bases not matched to a gene: 6. Germline CDR1 and CDR2: LGHDT and YNNKEL (reference sequence). The CDR3 is CASSHALAGVYEQYF. The DNA for the CDR3 is TGTGCCAGCAGCCATGCGCTAGCGGGAGTGTACGAGCAGTACTTC.

J is TRBJ2-2 and V is TRBV9; tentative D call: TRBD1 (5 bases). The CDR3 sequence is 16 residues long. V shed 1 base and J shed 4 bases, with 14 bases lying between them. Germline V gene sequence: CDR1 SGDLS, CDR2 YYNGEE. CDR3 DNA: TGTGCCAGCAGCGTAAATCCAGGGCCGGGCACCGGGGAGCTGTTTTTT. As protein: CASSVNPGPGTGELFF.

A few counts support this clonotype. The chain combines TRBV7-3 with TRBJ2-7, with D uncertain. Germline CDR1 is SGHTA and CDR2 is FQGTGA. V gave up 1 base and J gave up 6 bases, with 7 bases separating them. CDR3 size: 12 residues. This CDR3 is CASSLNGIEQYF. The CDR3 DNA is TGTGCCAGCAGCTTAAACGGCATCGAGCAGTACTTC.

J is TRBJ1-3 and V is TRBV7-9; TRBD1 matches 8 bases. The V and J ends lost 5 bases and 0 bases, in that order; junction bases with no gene match: 6. Germline values: CDR1 SEHNR, CDR2 FQNEAQ (reference sequence). This CDR3 comprises 16 residues. CDR3 nucleotide sequence: TGTGCCAGCAGCCCAAGGGGGACAGGCTCTGGAAACACCATATATTTT. Translating it yields CASSPRGTGSGNTIYF.

This clonotype was detected many times. The chain links TRBV3-1 to TRBJ1-1, with 7 nucleotides matching TRBD1. This CDR3 is built from 15 residues. Germline CDR1 LGHDT, CDR2 YNNKEL (reference sequence). The J segment lost 1 base and the V segment lost 4 bases, leaving 6 bases of the junction unmatched. The CDR3 DNA reads TGTGCCAGCAGCCCCCGGGACAGAGCGAACACTGAAGCTTTCTTT. Translation gives CASSPRDRANTEAFF.

This clonotype was seen at least ten times. V usage is TRBV29-1 and J usage is TRBJ2-1; D unresolved. The CDR3 consists of 13 residues. The germline V and J ends were trimmed by 5 bases and 6 bases, with 14 bases remaining between them. Germline assignment: CDR1 SQVTM and CDR2 ANQGSEA. CDR3 coding DNA: TGCAGCGTTAGTCAAGGAATAGTCAATGAGCAGTTCTTC. Residues: CSVSQGIVNEQFF.

This clonotype was counted at least ten times. This chain links TRBV20-1 with TRBJ1-5, with no clear D. The V end lost 0 bases, the J end lost 0 bases, and 0 bases lay between the germline ends. Germline values: CDR1 DFQATT, CDR2 SNEGSKA (reference sequence). The CDR3 is 12 amino acids. CDR3 sequence: CSARDSNQPQHF. As DNA, the CDR3 is TGCAGTGCTAGAGATAGCAATCAGCCCCAGCATTTT.

This clonotype was counted only a few times. The CDR3 loop reads CASSSPGALGTDTQYF. Here the CDR3 DNA reads TGTGCCAGCAGTTCCCCTGGGGCCCTCGGCACAGATACGCAGTATTTT. The genes are TRBV27 and TRBJ2-3; tentatively, D is TRBD1 (5 bases). CDR1 and CDR2 from the germline V gene are MNHEY and SMNVEV (reference sequence). V was pared by 4 bases and J by 1 base, with 15 bases between. The CDR3 length is 16 residues.

This clonotype was counted only a few times. The V call is TRBV3-1, the J call TRBJ2-2; no definite D call. Germline V gene data show CDR1 as LGHDT and CDR2 as YNNKEL (reference sequence). The CDR3 has 14 amino acids. Deletions cut 2 bases from V and 1 base from J, with 5 bases between. The CDR3 nucleotides are TGTGCCAGCAGCCAAAACCGGAACACCGGGGAGCTGTTTTTT. It is translated as CASSQNRNTGELFF.

This clonotype was seen ten or more times. The chain is built from TRBV12-3 or TRBV12-4 and TRBJ1-6; D call uncertain. The V end was cut by 5 bases, the J end by 9 bases, with 14 bases between. The length of the CDR3 is 14 residues. CDR3 protein: CASSEWDVASPLHF. The CDR3 nucleotides read TGTGCCAGCAGTGAGTGGGATGTGGCTTCACCCCTCCACTTT.

The V gene is TRBV7-3, the J gene TRBJ2-3, with 7 bases lining up with TRBD1. Germline CDR1 and CDR2: SGHTA and FQGTGA. The CDR3 length is 16 residues. Trimming took 6 bases from V and 1 from J; bases not matched to a gene: 10. The CDR3 DNA reads TGTGCCAGCAGTCCCGAGGGGGCCGTCGGCACAGATACGCAGTATTTT. This translates into CASSPEGAVGTDTQYF.

This clonotype has only a few counts. J is TRBJ1-4 and V is TRBV7-8; D is uncertain. V lost 5 bases, J lost 0 bases, and 10 bases lay in between. Per germline, CDR1 SGHVS and CDR2 FQNEAQ. The CDR3 is 15 amino acids. CDR3 sequence: CASSQARTTNEKLFF. The CDR3, as DNA: TGTGCCAGCAGCCAAGCCCGTACAACTAATGAAAAACTGTTTTTT.

The CDR3: CSVDGGGGNTEAFF. For the CDR3, the DNA is TGCAGCGTTGACGGGGGAGGGGGAAACACTGAAGCTTTCTTT. The V call is TRBV29-1, the J call TRBJ1-1; a weak D match, TRBD1 (6 bases). CDR1 is SQVTM, CDR2 ANQGSEA, per germline. This CDR3 is built from 14 residues. V lost 3 bases and J lost 2, with 13 bases in between.

CDR3 residues: CASSPREGREYF. Here the CDR3 DNA reads TGTGCCAGCAGCCCCCGCGAGGGGAGAGAGTACTTC. The chain links TRBV7-9 to TRBJ2-4, with D perhaps TRBD1 or TRBD2 (5 bases each). This CDR3 spans 12 amino acids. CDR1 is SEHNR, CDR2 FQNEAQ, per germline (reference sequence). Trimming shortened V by 5 bases and J by 14 bases, and 16 bases separated the two germline ends. The variable domain in full, completed from reference TRBV7-9 and TRBJ2-4, reads DTGVSQNPRHKITKRGQNVTFRCDPISEHNRLYWYRQTLGQGPEFLTYFQNEAQLEKSRLLSDRFSAERPKGSFSTLEIQRTEQGDSAMYLCASSPREGREYFGAGTRLSVL.

The CDR3 DNA sequence: TGCGCCAGCAGCTTGGCGGTAGCCTACGAGCAGTACTTC. Translated: CASSLAVAYEQYF. V usage is TRBV5-1 and J usage is TRBJ2-7; D uncertain. CDR1 and CDR2 from the germline V gene are SGHRS and YFSETQ. V lost 0 bases to trimming and J lost 2 bases, with 6 bases between them. The CDR3 loop spans 13 amino acids.

Judged by abundance, this clonotype is medium-sized. This chain connects TRBV28 to TRBJ2-3, with 11 bases aligning to TRBD2. Per the germline V gene, CDR1 is MDHEN and CDR2 is SYDVKM. Trimming took 2 bases from V and 5 from J; bases not matched to a gene: 6. The CDR3 loop spans 16 amino acids. The CDR3 DNA is TGTGCCAGCAGTTTAGGGCAGCTAGCGGGAGGAGATACGCAGTATTTT. Its translation: CASSLGQLAGGDTQYF.

The chain couples TRBV29-1 to TRBJ2-1; a possible D gene is TRBD1 (6 bases). CDR1 and CDR2 (germline): SQVTM, ANQGSEA. The ends were cut back, 4 bases at V and 8 bases at J, with 9 bases in the middle. The CDR3 totals 11 residues. CDR3 in DNA: TGCAGCGTTGTACAGGGAGATGAGCAGTTCTTC. Translation: CSVVQGDEQFF.

The J gene is TRBJ1-2, the V gene TRBV27; D not certain. The germline V gene has CDR1 MNHEY and CDR2 SMNVEV (reference sequence). Between the trimmed V and J ends, which lost 5 bases and 8 bases, there was a span of 15 bases. This CDR3 has 13 residues. CDR3 region: CASSPLDQDGYTF. The CDR3 region has the DNA TGTGCCAGCAGTCCCCTCGATCAGGACGGCTACACCTTC.

The V gene is TRBV30, the J gene TRBJ1-1, with D perhaps TRBD1 (6 bases). Germline lookup yields CDR1 GTSNPN and CDR2 SVGIG (reference sequence). The CDR3 runs to 14 residues. Trimming pared 4 bases from V and 5 bases from J, leaving 17 bases between. The CDR3 protein is CAWNLRGVWTEAFF. The CDR3 bases are TGTGCCTGGAATCTAAGGGGGGTTTGGACTGAAGCTTTCTTT.

The rearrangement links TRBV11-3 to TRBJ1-1; D uncertain. The germline gives CDR1 SGHNT, CDR2 YENEEA. V lost 2 bases to trimming and J lost 2 bases, with 9 bases between them. The CDR3 loop spans 14 amino acids. The CDR3 region has the DNA TGTGCCAGCAGCTTATACAGCCACAACACTGAAGCTTTCTTT. This gives the protein CASSLYSHNTEAFF.

There are a few counts of this clonotype. This chain links TRBV12-3 or TRBV12-4 with TRBJ2-1; either TRBD1 or TRBD2 may fit D (5 bases each). The CDR3 totals 13 residues. V dropped 7 bases and J dropped 0 bases, with 7 bases sitting between them. CDR3 DNA sequence: TGTGCCAGCAAGGGGAGCTCCTACAATGAGCAGTTCTTC. Translated: CASKGSSYNEQFF.

This clonotype was seen only a few times. The CDR3 DNA sequence: TGCGCCAGCAGCCTGGGGACTAGCGGCTTGGAGACCCAGTACTTC. It codes for CASSLGTSGLETQYF. The chain is built from TRBV4-3 and TRBJ2-5; 11 positions match TRBD2. This CDR3 comprises 15 residues. Germline V gene sequence: CDR1 LGHNA, CDR2 YSLEER. Trimming took 4 bases from V and 5 from J; bases not matched to a gene: 6.

Only a few counts were recorded for this clonotype. The chain uses TRBV20-1 and TRBJ2-7; 11 bases align to TRBD2. The CDR3 sequence is 14 residues long. After removal of 6 bases from V and 4 bases from J, the junction contained 8 bases not matched to a gene. CDR1 and CDR2 (germline): DFQATT, SNEGSKA (reference sequence). DNA for the CDR3: TGCAGTGCCGTATTAGCGGGAGGGATATACGAGCAGTACTTC. Translated, it gives CSAVLAGGIYEQYF.

This clonotype has just a few counts. V is TRBV5-1 and J is TRBJ2-3; D gene unclear. Germline V lookup: CDR1 SGHRS, CDR2 YFSETQ. The CDR3 length is 19 residues. V lost 0 bases and J 3 bases, leaving 23 bases between the germline ends. The CDR3 loop reads CASSLVPVGASPGTDTQYF. As DNA, the CDR3 is TGCGCCAGCAGCTTGGTCCCCGTTGGTGCGAGCCCCGGTACAGATACGCAGTATTTT.

The chain links TRBV27 to TRBJ2-7, with D uncertain. The CDR3 extends over 13 amino acids. V gave up 5 bases and J gave up 5 bases, with 13 bases separating them. Germline V gene data show CDR1 as MNHEY and CDR2 as SMNVEV (reference sequence). CDR3 DNA sequence: TGTGCCAGCAGTCGCTCCGAGTGGGACGAGCAGTACTTC. Translating it yields CASSRSEWDEQYF.

This clonotype was seen a handful of times. The rearrangement uses TRBV10-2 and TRBJ1-2; D unclear. This CDR3 contains 14 residues. V was trimmed by 4 bases and J by 6 bases, leaving 15 bases between them. Germline V CDR1 and CDR2: WSHSY, SAAADI. The CDR3 sequence: CASSGEGRAHGYTF. DNA for the CDR3: TGCGCCAGCAGTGGCGAGGGCCGCGCTCATGGCTACACCTTC.

The chain couples TRBV2 to TRBJ2-1; weak D call: TRBD2 (5 bases). This CDR3 spans 14 amino acids. CDR1 SNHLY and CDR2 FYNNEI come from the germline V gene. The V gene lost 2 bases and the J gene lost 5 bases, with 10 bases spanning the gap. The CDR3, as DNA: TGTGCCAGCAGTGAATGGGCAGCGGACAATGAGCAGTTCTTC. Its translation is CASSEWAADNEQFF.

The rearrangement uses TRBV19 and TRBJ2-7; TRBD1 is a possible D gene (6 bases). The CDR3 has 16 amino acids. V gave up 7 bases and J gave up 0 bases, with 19 bases separating them. Per the germline V gene, CDR1 is LNHDA and CDR2 is SQIVND (reference sequence). The CDR3: CASTVSGTLNSYEQYF. CDR3 coding DNA: TGTGCCAGTACCGTCTCCGGGACATTAAACTCCTACGAGCAGTACTTC.